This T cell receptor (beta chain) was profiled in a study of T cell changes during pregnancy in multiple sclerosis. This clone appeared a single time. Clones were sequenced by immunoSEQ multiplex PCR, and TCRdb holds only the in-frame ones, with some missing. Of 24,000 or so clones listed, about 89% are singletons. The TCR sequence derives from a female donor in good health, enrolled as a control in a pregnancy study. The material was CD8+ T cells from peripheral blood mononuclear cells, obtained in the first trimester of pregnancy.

This chain's CDR3 is CASSYQTGGLNEQYF. For the CDR3, the DNA is TGTGCCAGCAGTTACCAGACAGGGGGCCTGAACGAGCAGTACTTC. The rearrangement links TRBV6-6 to TRBJ2-7; 10 bases are a match to TRBD1. Trimming took 2 bases from V and 5 from J; bases not matched to a gene: 6. The CDR3 sequence is 15 residues long. The germline CDR1 and CDR2 sequences are MNHNY and SVGAGI (reference sequence).